Listed below are T cell receptor beta chains from one sample, sequenced in a study of OX40 agonist ivuxolimab in advanced cancers. Some clones are missing from TCRdb's copy, which holds only in-frame ones; the method was immunoSEQ multiplex PCR. The repertoire holds over 25,000 clones, with 60% to 85% as singletons. The source material was CD4+ or CD8+ T cells sorted from blood, sampled in a trial of the OX40 agonist ivuxolimab. These receptors all come from an adult with an advanced solid tumor such as melanoma, head and neck, liver or kidney cancer. The CDR3 runs from the conserved cysteine through the conserved F or W. D genes are given only for firm matches. The size of a clone is reported for some rows only, either as once, few or many, or as a class for expanded clones.

v_gene,j_gene,abundance,d_gene,CDR3nt,CDR3aa
TRBV7-9,TRBJ2-3,.,TRBD2,TGTGCCAGCAGCAACCCGGGGGGGCCACAAGATACGCAGTATTTT,CASSNPGGPQDTQYF
TRBV30,TRBJ2-2,.,TRBD2,TGTGCCTGGAGTGTAGGGACTAGCGGGAACACCGGGGAGCTGTTTTTT,CAWSVGTSGNTGELFF
TRBV6-6,TRBJ1-1,.,.,TGTGCCAGCAGTTACTCTCTGGCAGGCCTGAACACTGAAGCTTTCTTT,CASSYSLAGLNTEAFF
TRBV19,TRBJ1-1,.,.,TGTGCCAGTAGTATCCACAGGGCGGGCACTGAAGCTTTCTTT,CASSIHRAGTEAFF
TRBV6-1,TRBJ1-3,once,TRBD1,TGTGCCAGCAGTCACGGAGACAGGGGGCGCCACGAATTT,CASSHGDRGRHEF
TRBV2,TRBJ2-2,.,.,TGTGCCAGCACCGGCGGGGATAACACCGGGGAGCTGTTTTTT,CASTGGDNTGELFF
TRBV5-1,TRBJ2-3,.,TRBD1,TGCGCCAGCAGCCCAGGGACAGGGGGCCATAGAGATACGCAGTATTTT,CASSPGTGGHRDTQYF
TRBV13,TRBJ1-2,.,TRBD1,TGTGCCAGCAGCTCCAGGACAGGGGTCTATGGCTACACCTTC,CASSSRTGVYGYTF
TRBV7-2,TRBJ1-1,once,TRBD1,TGTGCCAGCACGGGACAGGGAGCTCTGAACACTGAAGCTTTCTTT,CASTGQGALNTEAFF
TRBV19,TRBJ1-4,few,.,TGTGCCAGTAGCACCACCTGGGGACTGGACGAAAAACTGTTTTTT,CASSTTWGLDEKLFF
TRBV6-1,TRBJ2-5,.,.,TGTGCCAGCAGTGAAGCGGGGTTGCCCCAGTACTTC,CASSEAGLPQYF
TRBV19,TRBJ1-2,.,.,TGTGCCAGTACAGAATGGGGGGCCTTCGGGGGCTACACCTTC,CASTEWGAFGGYTF
TRBV7-9,TRBJ2-6,few,TRBD1,TGTGCCAGCAGCTCGCCCGCAGGGGGCTACAACGTCCTGACTTTC,CASSSPAGGYNVLTF
TRBV28,TRBJ2-7,.,.,TGTGCCAGCAGTTTATGGACCAGGGTTGAACACGAGCAGTACTTC,CASSLWTRVEHEQYF
TRBV5-1,TRBJ2-7,.,.,TGCGCCAGCAGCTTGGGGGCAGCCTACGAGCAGTACTTC,CASSLGAAYEQYF
TRBV11-2,TRBJ2-2,.,.,TGTGCCAGCAGCATGAGACAGATCACCGGGGAGCTGTTTTTT,CASSMRQITGELFF
TRBV7-2,TRBJ1-3,.,.,TGTGCCAGCAGCTTTTATGCGGATGGGAGAAGTGGAAACACCATATATTTT,CASSFYADGRSGNTIYF
TRBV21-1,TRBJ2-7,.,.,TGTGCCAGCAGCCAGATTGCCCGGACTGAAGTTACGACGATACGTGGGCCCGACGAGCAGTACTTC,CASSQIARTEVTTIRGPDEQYF
TRBV18,TRBJ2-5,.,.,TGTGCCAGCTCACCGATACCTCAAGAGACCCAGTACTTC,CASSPIPQETQYF
TRBV5-1,TRBJ2-7,.,.,TGCGCCAGCAGCTTGGGACAGTCCTACGAGCAGTACTTC,CASSLGQSYEQYF
TRBV19,TRBJ2-5,.,TRBD2,TGTGCCAGTAGTGCCCTAGCGGGGAGCCAAGAGACCCAGTACTTC,CASSALAGSQETQYF
TRBV27,TRBJ1-1,.,TRBD1,TGTGCCAGCAGTCCAAGGACAGGGGCCACTGAAGCTTTCTTT,CASSPRTGATEAFF
TRBV5-4,TRBJ2-1,.,.,TGTGCCAGCAGCCCTCCCTGGGGGGCGGGGGAGCAGTTCTTC,CASSPPWGAGEQFF
TRBV6-5,TRBJ2-1,.,TRBD2,TGTGCCACGGCCCGGGAGGACTCCTACAATGAGCAGTTCTTC,CATAREDSYNEQFF
TRBV6-1,TRBJ2-3,.,TRBD2,TGTGCCAGCAGTGAAGGACTAGCGGGGGGCACAGATACGCAGTATTTT,CASSEGLAGGTDTQYF
TRBV7-9,TRBJ1-4,.,.,TGTGCCAGCAGCCCAAACAGGGCAACTAATGAAAAACTGTTTTTT,CASSPNRATNEKLFF
TRBV18,TRBJ1-6,.,TRBD1,TGTGCCAGCTCACCAGTGACAGGGGACAATTCACCCCTCCACTTT,CASSPVTGDNSPLHF
TRBV7-9,TRBJ2-3,.,.,TGTGCCAGCAGCCCCACCGCGAGCTTAGATACGCAGTATTTT,CASSPTASLDTQYF
TRBV5-1,TRBJ1-3,.,.,TGCGCCAGCAGCCCCGGGGAGACCTCTGGAAACACCATATATTTT,CASSPGETSGNTIYF
TRBV5-1,TRBJ1-1,.,.,TGCGCCAGCAGCTTGGGGCAGATGAACACTGAAGCTTTCTTT,CASSLGQMNTEAFF
TRBV21-1,TRBJ2-7,.,.,TGTGCCAGCAGCAACCACAGGGGAACCTACGAGCAGTACTTC,CASSNHRGTYEQYF
TRBV2,TRBJ2-3,.,.,TGTGCCAGCGGGGGGACAGATCCCACAGATACGCAGTATTTT,CASGGTDPTDTQYF
TRBV6-1,TRBJ1-1,.,.,TGTGCCAGCAGTGAAGATTTAGGGGGGGCAACTGAAGCTTTCTTT,CASSEDLGGATEAFF
TRBV9,TRBJ1-4,few,.,TGTGCCAGCAGCGTAGACACCGCAACTAATGAAAAACTGTTTTTT,CASSVDTATNEKLFF
TRBV6-5,TRBJ1-1,.,.,TGTGCCAGCAGTTACTCTGATCAGGGGAACACTGAAGCTTTCTTT,CASSYSDQGNTEAFF
TRBV29-1,TRBJ2-7,few,.,TGCAGCGTTGAAAGCTCCTACGAGCAGTACTTC,CSVESSYEQYF
TRBV6-4,TRBJ1-4,.,.,TGTGCCAGCAGTGACTCAGTTGAGGGTGTAGGTAATGAAAAACTGTTTTTT,CASSDSVEGVGNEKLFF
TRBV15,TRBJ2-1,.,TRBD1,TGTGCCACCAGCCGGGGACAGGCGGCCTACAATGAGCAGTTCTTC,CATSRGQAAYNEQFF
TRBV18,TRBJ1-6,.,.,TGTGCCAGCTCACCACCCTCCAGGGGAAGGGAATCACCCCTCCACTTT,CASSPPSRGRESPLHF
TRBV6-1,TRBJ2-4,.,.,TGTGCCAGCAGTGAACAGTTAACGGTAGCCAAAAACATTCAGTACTTC,CASSEQLTVAKNIQYF
TRBV15,TRBJ1-4,.,.,TGTGCCACCAGCAGAGACCAAACCCTAGGTCGACTGTTTTTT,CATSRDQTLGRLFF
TRBV10-1,TRBJ2-3,.,TRBD2,TGCGCCAGCAGTGATGCGGGGGGCACAGATACGCAGTATTTT,CASSDAGGTDTQYF